The sequence of this TCR beta chain was determined in a study of T cells in Graves' hyperthyroidism and ophthalmopathy. The study's findings and limits: Clonotypes that were expanded in thyroid above 0.001 mostly appeared in blood too.

The CDR3 is 15 residues long. CDR1 and CDR2 (germline): MDHEN, SYDVKM. Trimming stripped 4 bases from V and 1 base from J, with 12 bases between. Patients aged 18 to 65 with hyperthyroidism were newly diagnosed, with duration under 2 months. Diagnoses were made from clinical symptoms, serum measures (thyroxine and TRAb), thyroid ultrasound and orbital computed tomography. PBMCs were obtained from approximately 10 ml fresh peripheral blood. This clonotype was observed a handful of times. As yet, its antigen is unknown. RNA transcripts gave rise to amplified TCR beta CDR3 regions. HTBI primers were used for first-round RT-PCR of the TCR CDR3. In TCRdb, the multiplex PCR reads were re-called with MiXCR into one record per CDR3 protein. The profile shows about 700,000 distinct CDR3 sequences, approximately 15% of them singletons.

Sequenced material: blood. The V gene is TRBV28, the J gene TRBJ2-3; no firm D call. This clonotype originated in a woman under 30 with Graves' hyperthyroidism. The CDR3 here is CASSSHRAGTDTQYF. In DNA, the CDR3 is TGTGCCAGCAGTTCACACCGGGCCGGCACAGATACGCAGTATTTT. The full variable domain, its missing parts supplied by reference TRBV28 and TRBJ2-3, is DVKVTQSSRYLVKRTGEKVFLECVQDMDHENMFWYRQDPGLGLRLIYFSYDVKMKEKGDIPEGYSVSREKKERFSLILESASTNQTSMYLCASSSHRAGTDTQYFGPGTRLTVL.